Here is one TCR beta chain with its context. The antigen is undetermined. This entry belongs to a study of cytomegalovirus exposure and HLA in healthy donors. Study-wide background: As released early, the data held 70 million to 95 million unique TCRs from HLA-typed donors.

The PCR contained 60 Vbeta and 13 Jbeta primers. Profiling relied on immunoSEQ multiplex PCR, and the TCRdb table lists in-frame clones only, not all of them. This sample has some 120,000 clones, with more than 75% found just once. Overall study results and limits: Cytomegalovirus status was reportedly diagnosed by the classifier with high sensitivity and specificity. TCR beta chain V- and J-gene trimming was linked, in a later analysis, to a missense variant in DCLRE1C.

The TCR originated in a woman in her fifties or sixties in good health and CMV-seropositive. Sequences were obtained from PBMCs.

CDR3 bases: TGTGCCAGCAGCTCTCAGTATAGAACAGAGCTAGCCAAAAACATTCAGTACTTC. Translated: CASSSQYRTELAKNIQYF. V gene TRBV7-9 combines with J gene TRBJ2-4; D is uncertain. CDR1 is SEHNR, CDR2 FQNEAQ, per germline (reference sequence). CDR3 length: 18 amino acids. V lost 4 bases and J lost 0, with 19 bases in between.